This T cell receptor (beta chain) derives from a study of blood T cell repertoires in COVID-19. Study information: Acute and convalescent COVID-19 samples came from the United States, Italy and Spain. T cells, B-cell-depleted T cells, or PBMCs provided the cDNA or gDNA that served as material.

This clone was counted only a few times. The CDR3 runs to 13 residues. Trimming left V 7 bases short and J 4 bases short, with 16 bases between. From germline, CDR1 is GTSNPN and CDR2 SVGIG (reference sequence). Original data processing: The assay estimated nucleated cells by amplifying reference gene primers. Profiled with immunoSEQ multiplex PCR; TCRdb holds only in-frame clones, not every one. The V and J calls and clone size come from that table; D and trimming were worked out from the DNA. The table records 200,000 to 250,000 clones, roughly 80% of them present only once. The chain recombines TRBV30 with TRBJ1-2, with D perhaps matching TRBD1 (5 bases). This TCR derives from a woman of 80 years or more with active or convalescent COVID-19. Sequences were obtained from peripheral blood. DNA of the CDR3: TGTGCCTCCCCGGGTTGGCAGGGCTATGGCTACACCTTC. It translates to CASPGWQGYGYTF.